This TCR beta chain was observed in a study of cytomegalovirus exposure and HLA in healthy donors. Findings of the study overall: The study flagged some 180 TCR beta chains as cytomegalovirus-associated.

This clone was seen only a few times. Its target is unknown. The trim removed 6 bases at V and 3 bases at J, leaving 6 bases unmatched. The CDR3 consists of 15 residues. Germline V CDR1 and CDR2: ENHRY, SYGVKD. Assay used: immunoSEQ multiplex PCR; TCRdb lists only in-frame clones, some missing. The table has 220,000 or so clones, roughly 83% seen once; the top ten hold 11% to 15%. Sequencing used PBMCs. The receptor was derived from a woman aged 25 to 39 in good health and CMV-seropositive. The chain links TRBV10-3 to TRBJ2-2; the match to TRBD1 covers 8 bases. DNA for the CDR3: TGTGCCATCAGCATGACAGGGGCGGACACCGGGGAGCTGTTTTTT. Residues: CAISMTGADTGELFF.